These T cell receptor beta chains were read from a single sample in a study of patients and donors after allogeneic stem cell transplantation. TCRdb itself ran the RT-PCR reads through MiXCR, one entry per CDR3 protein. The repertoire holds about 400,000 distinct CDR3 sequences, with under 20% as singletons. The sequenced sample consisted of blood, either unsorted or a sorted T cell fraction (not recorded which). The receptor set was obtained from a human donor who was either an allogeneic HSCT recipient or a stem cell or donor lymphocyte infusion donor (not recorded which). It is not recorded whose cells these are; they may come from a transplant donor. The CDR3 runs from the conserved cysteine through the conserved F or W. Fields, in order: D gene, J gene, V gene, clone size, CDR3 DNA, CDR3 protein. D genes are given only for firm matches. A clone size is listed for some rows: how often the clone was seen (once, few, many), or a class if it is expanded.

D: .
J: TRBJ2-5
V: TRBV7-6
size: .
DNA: TGTGCCAGCAGCTTAGTAGTTAGCCTGTGGGAGTATCAAGAGACCCAGTACTTC
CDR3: CASSLVVSLWEYQETQYF

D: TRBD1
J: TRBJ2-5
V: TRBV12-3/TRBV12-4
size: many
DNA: TGTGCCAGCAGCGAGGGACAGGAGCTATGGACCCAGTACTTC
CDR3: CASSEGQELWTQYF

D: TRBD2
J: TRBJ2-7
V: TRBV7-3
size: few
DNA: TGTGCCAGCAGCTTAGCGTCTAGCGGGAGACACGAGCAGTACTTC
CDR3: CASSLASSGRHEQYF

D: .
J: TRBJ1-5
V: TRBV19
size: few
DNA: TGTGCCAGTAGTATAGGGGTGGGTCAGCCCCAGCATTTT
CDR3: CASSIGVGQPQHF

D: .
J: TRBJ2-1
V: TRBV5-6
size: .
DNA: TGTGCCAGCAGCTTCGACAGGTGGCTCGAGAATGAGCAGTTCTTC
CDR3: CASSFDRWLENEQFF

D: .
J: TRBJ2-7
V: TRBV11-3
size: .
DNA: TGTGCCAGCAGCTTTGCGAGGTGGGCGGACTACGAGCAGTACTTC
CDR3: CASSFARWADYEQYF

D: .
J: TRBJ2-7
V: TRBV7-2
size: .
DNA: TGTGCCAGCAGCTCCGGGTCGTTCGACTCCTACGAGCAGTACTTC
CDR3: CASSSGSFDSYEQYF

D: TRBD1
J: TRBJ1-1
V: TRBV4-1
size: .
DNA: TGCGCCACTACCAGGGGCAGGGGGCAGCTGAGCACTGAAGCTTTCTTT
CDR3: CATTRGRGQLSTEAFF

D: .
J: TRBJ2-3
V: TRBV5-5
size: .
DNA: TGTGCCAGCAGCTTGTATAGCGGCACAGATACGCAGTATTTT
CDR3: CASSLYSGTDTQYF

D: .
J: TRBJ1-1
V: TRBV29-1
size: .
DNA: TGCAGCGTCATAAGCACCCAGGGCACTGAAGCTTTCTTT
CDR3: CSVISTQGTEAFF

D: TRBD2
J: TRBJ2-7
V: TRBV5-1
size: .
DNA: TGCGCCAGCAGCTCGACCCTCCCAGCGGGAGCTTACGAGCAGTACTTC
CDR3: CASSSTLPAGAYEQYF

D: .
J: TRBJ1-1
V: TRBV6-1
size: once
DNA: TGTGCCAGCAGTGTGCCGGGACCGCGTGCTGAAGCTTTCTTT
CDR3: CASSVPGPRAEAFF

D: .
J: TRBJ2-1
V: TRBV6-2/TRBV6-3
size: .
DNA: TGTGCCAGCAGCATCCCACCAGGGGAGCAGTTCTTC
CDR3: CASSIPPGEQFF

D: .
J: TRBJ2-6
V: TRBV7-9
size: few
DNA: TGTGCCAGCAGCTTAATACCGGGACCCATAACCGTCCTGACTTTC
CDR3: CASSLIPGPITVLTF

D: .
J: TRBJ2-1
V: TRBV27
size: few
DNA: TGTGCCAGCAGTTCCGGACCGAAGTACAATGAGCAGTTCTTC
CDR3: CASSSGPKYNEQFF

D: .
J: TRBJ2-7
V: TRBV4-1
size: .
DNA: TGCGCCAGCAGCCACCCGGCAATCTCCTACGAGCAGTACTTC
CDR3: CASSHPAISYEQYF

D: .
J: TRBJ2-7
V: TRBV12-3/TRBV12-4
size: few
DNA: TGTGCCAGCAGTCCCGGATCTGCGTCCGAGCAGTACTTC
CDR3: CASSPGSASEQYF

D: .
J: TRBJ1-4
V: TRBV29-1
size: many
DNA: TGCAGCGTTCAGGGGACGAATGAAAAACTGTTTTTT
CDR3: CSVQGTNEKLFF

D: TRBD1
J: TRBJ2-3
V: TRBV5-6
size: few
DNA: TGTGCCAGCACCATTCACCGGGACAGGGGGCTAGATACGCAGTATTTT
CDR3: CASTIHRDRGLDTQYF

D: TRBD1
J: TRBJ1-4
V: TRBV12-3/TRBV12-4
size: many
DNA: TGTGCCAGCAGCAGTGGACAGGGAGGCGAAAAACTGTTTTTT
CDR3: CASSSGQGGEKLFF

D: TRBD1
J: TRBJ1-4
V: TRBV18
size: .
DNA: TGTGCCAGCTCACCAGACAGGGCGGCTAATGAAAAACTGTTTTTT
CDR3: CASSPDRAANEKLFF

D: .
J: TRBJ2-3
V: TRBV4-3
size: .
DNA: TGCGCCAGCAGCCAAGATACCCTAACAGGCACAGATACGCAGTATTTT
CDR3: CASSQDTLTGTDTQYF

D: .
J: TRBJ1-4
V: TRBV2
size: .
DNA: TGTGCCAGCAGTGGAGCAATTTCGTTTACCCATGAAAAACTGTTTTTT
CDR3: CASSGAISFTHEKLFF

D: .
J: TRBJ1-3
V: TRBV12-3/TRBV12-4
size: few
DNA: TGTGCCAGCAGTTCCAGGGGAAAAACGTCTGGAAACACCATATATTTT
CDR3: CASSSRGKTSGNTIYF

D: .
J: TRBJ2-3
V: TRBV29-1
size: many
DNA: TGCAGCGTTGTGCGGGGCGATACGCAGTATTTT
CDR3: CSVVRGDTQYF

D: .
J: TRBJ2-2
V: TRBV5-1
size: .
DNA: TGCGCCAGCAGCTTGGGTAGCGGCGGGGAGCTGTTTTTT
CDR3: CASSLGSGGELFF

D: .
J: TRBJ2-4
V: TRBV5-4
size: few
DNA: TGTGCCAGCAGCTTCCAGGTCCTTGGGACCAAAAACATTCAGTACTTC
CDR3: CASSFQVLGTKNIQYF

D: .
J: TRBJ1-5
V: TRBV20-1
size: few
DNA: TGCAGTGCTCCCCGATCGAGCAATCAGCCCCAGCATTTT
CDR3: CSAPRSSNQPQHF

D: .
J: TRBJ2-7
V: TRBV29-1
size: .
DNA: TGCAGCGTCCCCGCCCCGGCTCCCTACGAGCAGTACTTC
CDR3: CSVPAPAPYEQYF

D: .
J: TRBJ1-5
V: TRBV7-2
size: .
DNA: TGTGCCAGCAGCTTAGCCGATACAGGGTTACCCCAGCATTTT
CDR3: CASSLADTGLPQHF

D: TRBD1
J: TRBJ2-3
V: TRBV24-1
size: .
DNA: TGTGCCACCAGTGACCCTGGGACAGGAGATGCAGATACGCAGTATTTT
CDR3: CATSDPGTGDADTQYF

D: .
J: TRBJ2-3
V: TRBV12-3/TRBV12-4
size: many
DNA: TGTGCCAGCAGTTTAGGGCAGGGGACAACAGATACGCAGTATTTT
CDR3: CASSLGQGTTDTQYF

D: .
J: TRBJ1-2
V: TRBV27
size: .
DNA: TGTGCCAGCAGTTTATCTGGGGGAGCTAACTATGGCTACACCTTC
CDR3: CASSLSGGANYGYTF

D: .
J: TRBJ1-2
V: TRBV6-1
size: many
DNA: TGTGCCAGCAGCCTACGACAGTACTATGGCTACACCTTC
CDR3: CASSLRQYYGYTF

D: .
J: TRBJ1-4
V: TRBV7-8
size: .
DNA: TGTGCCAGCAGCTTCCGGGACACCACTAATGAAAAACTGTTTTTT
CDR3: CASSFRDTTNEKLFF

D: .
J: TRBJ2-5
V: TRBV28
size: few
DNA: TGTGCCAGCAGTTTTGAGCCGGAACAAATCCAAGAGACCCAGTACTTC
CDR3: CASSFEPEQIQETQYF

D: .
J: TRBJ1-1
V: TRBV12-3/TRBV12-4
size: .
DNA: TGTGCCAGCACTCCCGGGACAAGGAACACTGAAGCTTTCTTT
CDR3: CASTPGTRNTEAFF

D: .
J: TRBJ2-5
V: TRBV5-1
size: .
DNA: TGCGCCAGCAGCCCGGGACTCTCTAACCCCCAAGAGACCCAGTACTTC
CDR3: CASSPGLSNPQETQYF

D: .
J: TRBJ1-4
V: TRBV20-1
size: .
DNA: TGCAGTGCGCAACAGGTCGAATCCGCAACTAATGAAAAACTGTTTTTT
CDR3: CSAQQVESATNEKLFF

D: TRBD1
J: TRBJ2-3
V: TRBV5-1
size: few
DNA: TGCGCCAGCAGCTTGGCCAGGGGGCGCGCAGATACGCAGTATTTT
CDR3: CASSLARGRADTQYF

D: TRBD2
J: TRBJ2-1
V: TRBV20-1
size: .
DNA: TGCAGTGCGAACCCCCTAGCGGGAGGGTTAAATGAGCAGTTCTTC
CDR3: CSANPLAGGLNEQFF

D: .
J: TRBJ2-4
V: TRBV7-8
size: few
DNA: TGTGCCAGCAGCTTAGAAGGTTTCCGGGAGTGGGGCAAAAACATTCAGTACTTC
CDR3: CASSLEGFREWGKNIQYF

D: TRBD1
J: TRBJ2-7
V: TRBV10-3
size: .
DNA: TGTGCCACTGGGGACAGGGCCTTCAGCTCCTACGAGCAGTACTTC
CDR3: CATGDRAFSSYEQYF

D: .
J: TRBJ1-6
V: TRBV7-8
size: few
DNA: TGTGCCAGCAGCTTAGGGAAGAGAAGGGTCGGTTCACCCCTCCACTTT
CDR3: CASSLGKRRVGSPLHF

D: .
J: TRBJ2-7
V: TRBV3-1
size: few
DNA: TGTGCCAGCAGCCAGGGAGACAGCGAGCAGTACTTC
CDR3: CASSQGDSEQYF

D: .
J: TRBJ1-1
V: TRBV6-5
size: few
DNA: TGTGCCAGCAGTTACGGCCAGGGGTCGTGGACTGAAGCTTTCTTT
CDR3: CASSYGQGSWTEAFF

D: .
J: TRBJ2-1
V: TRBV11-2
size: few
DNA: TGTGCCAGCAGCTCGACGGAGGATTCCTACAATGAGCAGTTCTTC
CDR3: CASSSTEDSYNEQFF

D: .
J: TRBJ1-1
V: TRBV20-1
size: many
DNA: TGCAGTGCTACGAGGGGTACTGAAGCTTTCTTT
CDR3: CSATRGTEAFF

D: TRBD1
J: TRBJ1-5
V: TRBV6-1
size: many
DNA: TGTGCCAGCAGTAGACAGGGCAATAGCAATCAGCCCCAGCATTTT
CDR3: CASSRQGNSNQPQHF

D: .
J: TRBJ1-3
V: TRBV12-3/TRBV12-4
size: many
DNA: TGTGCCAGCAGTTTCGGCAGACCTGGAAACACCATATATTTT
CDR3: CASSFGRPGNTIYF

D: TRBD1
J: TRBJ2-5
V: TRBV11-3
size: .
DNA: TGTGCCAGCAGTTTGGGACAGGGGACGCAGACCCAGTACTTC
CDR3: CASSLGQGTQTQYF

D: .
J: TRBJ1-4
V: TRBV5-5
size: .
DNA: TGTGCCAGCAGCGACCACAGGGACTATAATGAAAAACTGTTTTTT
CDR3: CASSDHRDYNEKLFF

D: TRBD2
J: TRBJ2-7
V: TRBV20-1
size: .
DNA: TGCAGTGCTAGGCGACTAGCGGGGGCAGCCTACGAGCAGTACTTC
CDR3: CSARRLAGAAYEQYF

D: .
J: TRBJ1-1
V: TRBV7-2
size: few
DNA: TGTGCCAGCAGACACCAGAGGGGGGGGCGTAACACTGAAGCTTTCTTT
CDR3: CASRHQRGGRNTEAFF

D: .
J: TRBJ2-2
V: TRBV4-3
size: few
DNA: TGCGCCAGCAGCCAAGAGGATCCTTGGGACACCGGGGAGCTGTTTTTT
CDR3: CASSQEDPWDTGELFF